This entry describes one T cell receptor (beta chain). This entry belongs to a study of T-cell reconstitution after alpha-beta-depleted transplantation in children. The ends were cut back, 0 bases at V and 1 base at J, with 12 bases in the middle. This CDR3 is built from 16 residues. Looked up from germline, CDR1 is LGHDT and CDR2 is YNNKEL (reference sequence). This sample's TCRbeta library carried unique molecular identifier barcodes. TCRdb re-analysed the PCR reads in MiXCR, keeping a single row per CDR3 protein. Among around 400,000 distinct CDR3 sequences listed, 11% were seen once. Sequenced here: PBMCs from the stem cell graft donor, sampled from the stem cell graft. This TCR derives from a human donor who donated a stem cell graft to a child with acute myeloid leukemia. The V gene is TRBV3-1, the J gene TRBJ2-5; a weak D match, TRBD2 (5 bases). In nucleotides, the CDR3 is TGTGCCAGCAGCCAAGATACGAGGGCTGGCCAAGAGACCCAGTACTTC. It translates to CASSQDTRAGQETQYF.